These T cell receptor beta chains were read from a single sample in a study of shared T cell receptors in the human thymus. Assay: immunoSEQ multiplex PCR; the TCRdb copy retains only in-frame clones and omits some. The sample consists of hundreds of thousands of clones, more than 75% of them appearing once. These data were likewise used in another study, on human thymus T cells.

The sample comprised thymocytes. These receptors were obtained from a boy in the first two years of life with a congenital heart defect. The CDR3 runs from the conserved cysteine through the conserved F or W. D genes are given only for firm matches. Clone size is stated in some rows and not others, as once, few, many or a class when expanded.

j_call,cdr3_length,clone_size,v_call,d_call,cdr3_aa,cdr3_nt
TRBJ2-3,15,.,TRBV27,.,CASSATSGATDTQYF,TGTGCCAGCTCAGCAACCTCAGGGGCCACAGATACGCAGTATTTT
TRBJ1-3,15,.,TRBV2,.,CASRGGQSSGNTIYF,TGTGCCAGCAGAGGCGGACAGAGCTCTGGAAACACCATATATTTT
TRBJ1-5,15,few,TRBV6-1,.,CASSAREETDQPQHF,TGTGCCAGCAGTGCCAGGGAGGAGACTGATCAGCCCCAGCATTTT
TRBJ1-4,17,.,TRBV19,TRBD1,CASSPPNRSGQNEKLFF,TGTGCCAGTAGTCCCCCCAACAGGTCGGGACAGAATGAAAAACTGTTTTTT
TRBJ2-7,17,.,TRBV5-1,TRBD2,CASSLAGGLAGAREQYF,TGCGCCAGCAGCTTGGCCGGGGGACTAGCGGGAGCGCGTGAGCAGTACTTC
TRBJ1-1,16,.,TRBV7-8,.,CASSLAEDGANTEAFF,TGTGCCAGCAGCTTAGCGGAGGACGGTGCGAACACTGAAGCTTTCTTT
TRBJ1-5,12,.,TRBV15,.,CATGTDHQPQHF,TGTGCCACCGGGACTGATCATCAGCCCCAGCATTTT
TRBJ2-2,15,.,TRBV28,TRBD1,CASSAGQGNTGELFF,TGTGCCAGCAGCGCCGGACAGGGGAACACCGGGGAGCTGTTTTTT
TRBJ2-7,15,.,TRBV4-3,.,CASSQDGTPLREQYF,TGCGCCAGCAGCCAAGACGGGACACCCCTAAGGGAGCAGTACTTC
TRBJ2-3,16,.,TRBV13,.,CASSLGTGSSTDTQYF,TGTGCCAGCAGCTTGGGGACCGGGAGCAGCACAGATACGCAGTATTTT
TRBJ1-4,13,few,TRBV12-1,.,CASSFGHTEKLFF,TGTGCCAGCAGCTTCGGACACACAGAAAAACTGTTTTTT
TRBJ2-3,16,.,TRBV7-8,TRBD2,CASSPQRSGRVATQYF,TGTGCCAGCAGCCCCCAACGTAGCGGGAGGGTTGCTACGCAGTATTTT
TRBJ1-1,14,.,TRBV7-9,.,CALALIGGGTEAFF,TGTGCCCTTGCCCTAATAGGGGGGGGCACTGAAGCTTTCTTT
TRBJ2-4,18,.,TRBV2,TRBD2,CASTALSGRALAKNIQYF,TGTGCCAGCACCGCCCTTAGCGGGAGGGCTTTAGCCAAAAACATTCAGTACTTC
TRBJ2-7,17,.,TRBV7-9,.,CASSLVHLGGIVHEQYF,TGTGCCAGCAGCTTAGTCCACCTGGGCGGGATTGTCCACGAGCAGTACTTC